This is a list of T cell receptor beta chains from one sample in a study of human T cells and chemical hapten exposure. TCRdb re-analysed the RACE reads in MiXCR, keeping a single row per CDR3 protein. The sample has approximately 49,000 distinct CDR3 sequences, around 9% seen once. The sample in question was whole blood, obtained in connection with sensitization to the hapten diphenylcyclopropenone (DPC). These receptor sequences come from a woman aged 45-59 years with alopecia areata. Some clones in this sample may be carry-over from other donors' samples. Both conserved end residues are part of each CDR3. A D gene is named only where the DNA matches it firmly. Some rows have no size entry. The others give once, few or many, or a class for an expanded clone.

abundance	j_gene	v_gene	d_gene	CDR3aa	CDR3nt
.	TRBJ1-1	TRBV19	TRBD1	CARPSVEGASLNTEAFF	TGTGCCAGGCCCTCGGTGGAGGGGGCGAGTTTAAACACTGAAGCTTTCTTT
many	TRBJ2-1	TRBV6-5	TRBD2	CASSYLAGGVDNEQFF	TGTGCCAGCAGTTACCTAGCGGGGGGCGTCGACAATGAGCAGTTCTTC
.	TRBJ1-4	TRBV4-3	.	CASSQDLKSLEKLFF	TGCGCCAGCAGCCAAGATCTGAAAAGCTTAGAAAAACTGTTTTTT
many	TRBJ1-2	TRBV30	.	CAAGRPNYGYTF	TGTGCGGCGGGACGCCCTAACTATGGCTACACCTTC
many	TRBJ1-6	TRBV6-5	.	CASSERGRDSPLHF	TGTGCCAGCAGTGAGCGTGGGAGGGATTCACCCCTCCACTTT
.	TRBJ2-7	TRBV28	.	CATRGGTYEQYF	TGTGCCACCCGAGGGGGAACCTACGAGCAGTACTTC
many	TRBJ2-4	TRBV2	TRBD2	CASGGGGLAVAKNIQYF	TGTGCCAGCGGAGGGGGCGGACTAGCGGTAGCCAAAAACATTCAGTACTTC
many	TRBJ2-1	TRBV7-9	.	CASSTVSLGSSNEQFF	TGTGCCAGCAGCACAGTCTCACTTGGGAGCTCGAATGAGCAGTTCTTC
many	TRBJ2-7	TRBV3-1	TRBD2	CASSQTSVISYEQYF	TGTGCCAGCAGCCAGACTAGCGTAATCTCCTACGAGCAGTACTTC
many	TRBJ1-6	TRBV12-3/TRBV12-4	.	CASSPKPDSPLHF	TGTGCCAGCAGTCCCAAGCCAGATTCACCCCTCCACTTT
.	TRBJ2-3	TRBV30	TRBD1	CAWSAWDRGLADTQYF	TGTGCCTGGAGTGCTTGGGACAGGGGCTTAGCAGATACGCAGTATTTT
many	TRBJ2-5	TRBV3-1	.	CASSQAGGQETQYF	TGTGCCAGCAGCCAGGCGGGTGGACAAGAGACCCAGTACTTC
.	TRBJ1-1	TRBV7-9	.	CASSAGQYTEAFF	TGTGCCAGCAGCGCCGGACAGTACACTGAAGCTTTCTTT
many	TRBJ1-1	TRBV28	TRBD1	CASSSSTGGAAEAFF	TGTGCCAGCAGTTCCTCGACAGGGGGGGCCGCTGAAGCTTTCTTT
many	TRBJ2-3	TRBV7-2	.	CASGHPSTDTQYF	TGTGCCAGCGGTCACCCGAGCACAGATACGCAGTATTTT
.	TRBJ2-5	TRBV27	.	CASSLNRQETQYF	TGTGCCAGCAGTTTAAACCGTCAAGAGACCCAGTACTTC
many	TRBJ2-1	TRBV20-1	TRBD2	CSAEGLTGYNEQFF	TGCAGTGCTGAGGGACTAACGGGTTACAATGAGCAGTTCTTC
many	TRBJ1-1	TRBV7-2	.	CASSFTVNTEAFF	TGTGCCAGCAGCTTCACAGTGAACACTGAAGCTTTCTTT
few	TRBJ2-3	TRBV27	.	CASSLPAGGGGTDTQYF	TGTGCCAGCAGTTTACCGGCAGGGGGAGGTGGCACAGATACGCAGTATTTT
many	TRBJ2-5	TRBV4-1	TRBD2	CASSQAPLAGQETQYF	TGCGCCAGCAGCCAGGCCCCACTAGCGGGGCAAGAGACCCAGTACTTC
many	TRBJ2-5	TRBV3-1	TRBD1	CASSLRQGGETQYF	TGTGCCAGCAGCCTCAGACAGGGTGGGGAGACCCAGTACTTC
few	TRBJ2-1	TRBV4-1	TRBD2	CASSVRLPGLGGNEQFF	TGCGCCAGCAGCGTCCGCCTCCCGGGACTAGGAGGGAATGAGCAGTTCTTC
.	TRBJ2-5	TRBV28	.	CASSLRGETQYF	TGTGCCAGCAGTTTAAGGGGAGAGACCCAGTACTTC
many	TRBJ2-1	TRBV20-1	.	CSARDLGEKGFYNEQFF	TGCAGTGCTAGAGATTTGGGGGAGAAGGGGTTCTACAATGAGCAGTTCTTC
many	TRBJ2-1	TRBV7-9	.	CASSLGTSGSSYNEQFF	TGTGCCAGCAGCTTAGGAACGAGCGGATCCTCCTACAATGAGCAGTTCTTC
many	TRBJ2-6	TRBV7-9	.	CASSLQSSGANVLTF	TGTGCCAGCAGCCTTCAGAGCTCTGGGGCCAACGTCCTGACTTTC
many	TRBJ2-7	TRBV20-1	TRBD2	CSASGDFASGMWEQYF	TGCAGTGCTAGTGGTGACTTCGCTAGCGGGATGTGGGAGCAGTACTTC
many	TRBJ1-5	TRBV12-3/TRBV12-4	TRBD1	CASSLEGASNQPQHF	TGTGCCAGCAGTTTAGAGGGGGCTAGCAATCAGCCCCAGCATTTT
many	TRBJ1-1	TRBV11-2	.	CASSLLRLNTEAFF	TGTGCCAGCAGCTTATTAAGGTTAAACACTGAAGCTTTCTTT
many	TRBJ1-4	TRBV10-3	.	CAIRGGLGEKLFF	TGTGCCATCCGAGGGGGGCTAGGCGAAAAACTGTTTTTT
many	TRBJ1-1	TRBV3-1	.	CASSQGFGSYTEAFF	TGTGCCAGCAGCCAAGGTTTTGGCAGCTACACTGAAGCTTTCTTT
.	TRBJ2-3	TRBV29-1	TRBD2	CSISSGGPTDTQYF	TGCAGCATATCTAGCGGGGGACCCACAGATACGCAGTATTTT
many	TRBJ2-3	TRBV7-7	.	CASSLVGGSTDTQYF	TGTGCCAGCAGCTTAGTCGGCGGGAGCACAGATACGCAGTATTTT
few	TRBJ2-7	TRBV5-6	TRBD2	CASSLPGLGTYEQYF	TGTGCCAGCAGCCTCCCGGGACTAGGGACCTACGAGCAGTACTTC
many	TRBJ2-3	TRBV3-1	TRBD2	CASSQTGLAGDTDTQYF	TGTGCCAGCAGCCAGACTGGACTAGCGGGAGACACAGATACGCAGTATTTT
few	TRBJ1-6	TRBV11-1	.	CASSLGRTPRNSPLHF	TGTGCCAGCAGCTTGGGGCGGACACCGAGGAATTCACCCCTCCACTTT
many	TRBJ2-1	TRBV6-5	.	CASSYKGAGYNEQFF	TGTGCCAGCAGTTACAAGGGTGCCGGTTACAATGAGCAGTTCTTC
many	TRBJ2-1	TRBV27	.	CASSLSGGNYNEQFF	TGTGCCAGCAGTTTATCCGGGGGTAACTACAATGAGCAGTTCTTC
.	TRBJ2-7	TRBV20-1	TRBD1	CSANVGQFYEQYF	TGCAGTGCTAATGTGGGACAGTTCTACGAGCAGTACTTC
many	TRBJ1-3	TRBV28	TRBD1	CASSSINRGPSGNTIYF	TGTGCCAGCAGTTCGATTAACAGGGGGCCCTCTGGAAACACCATATATTTT
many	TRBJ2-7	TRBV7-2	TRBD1	CASQGQSYEQYF	TGTGCCAGCCAGGGACAGTCCTACGAGCAGTACTTC
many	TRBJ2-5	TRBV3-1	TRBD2	CASSQEGLAGPFQETQYF	TGTGCCAGCAGCCAAGAAGGACTAGCGGGCCCCTTCCAAGAGACCCAGTACTTC
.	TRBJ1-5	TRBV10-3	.	CAISQDRTQPQHF	TGTGCCATCAGCCAGGACAGAACACAGCCCCAGCATTTT
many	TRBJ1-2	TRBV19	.	CASSAYFLRTDNGGGYGYTF	TGTGCCAGTAGTGCCTACTTCCTGAGGACGGATAACGGGGGCGGCTATGGCTACACCTTC
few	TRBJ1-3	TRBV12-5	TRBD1	CASGARGQGSPGNTIYF	TGTGCTAGTGGTGCCCGGGGACAGGGTTCACCTGGAAACACCATATATTTT
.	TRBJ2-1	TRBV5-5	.	CASSLGAGYNEQFF	TGTGCCAGCAGCTTGGGGGCAGGGTACAATGAGCAGTTCTTC